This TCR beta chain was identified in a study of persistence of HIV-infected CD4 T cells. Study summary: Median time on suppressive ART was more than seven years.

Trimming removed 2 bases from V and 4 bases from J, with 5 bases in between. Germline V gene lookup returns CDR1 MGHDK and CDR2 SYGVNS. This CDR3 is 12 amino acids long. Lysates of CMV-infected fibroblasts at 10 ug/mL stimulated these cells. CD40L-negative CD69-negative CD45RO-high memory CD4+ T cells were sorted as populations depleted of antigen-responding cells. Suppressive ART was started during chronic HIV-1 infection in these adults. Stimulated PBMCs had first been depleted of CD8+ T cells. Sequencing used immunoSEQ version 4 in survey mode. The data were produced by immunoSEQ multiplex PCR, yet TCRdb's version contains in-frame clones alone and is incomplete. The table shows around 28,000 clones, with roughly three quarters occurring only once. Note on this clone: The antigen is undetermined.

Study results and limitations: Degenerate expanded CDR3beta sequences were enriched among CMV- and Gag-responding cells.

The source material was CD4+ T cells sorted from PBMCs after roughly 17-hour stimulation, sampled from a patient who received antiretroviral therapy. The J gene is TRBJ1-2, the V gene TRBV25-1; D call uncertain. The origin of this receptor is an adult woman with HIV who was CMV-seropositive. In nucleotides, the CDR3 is TGTGCCAGCAGTGAACGGGCCTATGGCTACACCTTC. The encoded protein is CASSERAYGYTF.